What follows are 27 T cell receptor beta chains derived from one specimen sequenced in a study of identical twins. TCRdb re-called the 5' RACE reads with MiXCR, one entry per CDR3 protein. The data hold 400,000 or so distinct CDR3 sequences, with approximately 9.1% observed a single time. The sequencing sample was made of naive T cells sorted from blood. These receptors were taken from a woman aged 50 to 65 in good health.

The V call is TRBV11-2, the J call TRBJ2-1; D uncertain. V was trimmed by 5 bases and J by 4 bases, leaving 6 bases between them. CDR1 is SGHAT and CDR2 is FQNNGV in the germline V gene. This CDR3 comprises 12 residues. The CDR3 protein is CASSHQYNEQFF. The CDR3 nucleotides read TGTGCCAGCAGCCATCAGTACAATGAGCAGTTCTTC.

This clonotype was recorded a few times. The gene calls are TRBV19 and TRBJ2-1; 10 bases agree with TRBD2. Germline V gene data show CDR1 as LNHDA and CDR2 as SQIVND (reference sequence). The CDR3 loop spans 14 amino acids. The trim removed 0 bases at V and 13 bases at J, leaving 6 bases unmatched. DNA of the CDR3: TGTGCCAGTAGTATAGAGAGACTAGCGGGCCTTCAGTTCTTC. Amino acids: CASSIERLAGLQFF.

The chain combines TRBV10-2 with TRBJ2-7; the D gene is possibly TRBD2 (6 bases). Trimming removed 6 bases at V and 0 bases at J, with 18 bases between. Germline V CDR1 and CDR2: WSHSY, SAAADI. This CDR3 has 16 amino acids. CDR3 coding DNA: TGCGCCAGCAGCCCACCGGGACTTACGAGCTCCTACGAGCAGTACTTC. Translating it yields CASSPPGLTSSYEQYF.

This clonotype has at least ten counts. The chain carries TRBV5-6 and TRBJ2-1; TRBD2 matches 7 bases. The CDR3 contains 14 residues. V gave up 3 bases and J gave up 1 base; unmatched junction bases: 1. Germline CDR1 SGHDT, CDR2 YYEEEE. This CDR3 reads CASSSSGSYNEQFF. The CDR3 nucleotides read TGTGCCAGCAGCTCTAGCGGTTCCTACAATGAGCAGTTCTTC.

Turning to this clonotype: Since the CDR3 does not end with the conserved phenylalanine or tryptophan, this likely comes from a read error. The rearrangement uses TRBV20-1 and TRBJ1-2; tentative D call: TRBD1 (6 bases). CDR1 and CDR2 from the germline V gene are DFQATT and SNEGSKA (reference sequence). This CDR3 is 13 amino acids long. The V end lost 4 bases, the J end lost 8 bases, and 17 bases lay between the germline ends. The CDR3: CSAMFQGRNGYTL. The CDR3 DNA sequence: TGCAGTGCTATGTTTCAGGGGCGTAACGGCTACACCCTC.

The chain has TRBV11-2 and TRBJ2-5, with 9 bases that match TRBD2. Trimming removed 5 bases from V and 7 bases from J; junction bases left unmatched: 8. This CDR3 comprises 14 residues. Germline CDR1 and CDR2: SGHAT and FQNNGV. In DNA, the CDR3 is TGTGCCAGCAGCGCAGCGGGAGGAGGGGGGACCCAGTACTTC. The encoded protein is CASSAAGGGGTQYF. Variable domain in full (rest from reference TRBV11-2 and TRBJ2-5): EAGVAQSPRYKIIEKRQSVAFWCNPISGHATLYWYQQILGQGPKLLIQFQNNGVVDDSQLPKDRFSAERLKGVDSTLKIQPAKLEDSAVYLCASSAAGGGGTQYFGPGTRLLVL.

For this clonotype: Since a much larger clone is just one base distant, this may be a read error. The CDR3 bases are TGTGCCAGCAGTATAATCGGGACACAAGAGACCCAGTACTTC. Its translation is CASSIIGTQETQYF. V usage is TRBV12-3 or TRBV12-4 and J usage is TRBJ2-5, with D perhaps matching TRBD1 (6 bases). CDR3 length: 14 residues. Deletions cut 5 bases from V and 2 bases from J, with 12 bases between.

As DNA, the CDR3 is TGTGCCATCAGTGATGTCGCCTCCTACGAGCAGTACTTC. The encoded protein is CAISDVASYEQYF. This rearrangement joins TRBV10-3 to TRBJ2-7; D ambiguous. The CDR3 is made up of 13 amino acids. Trimming removed 3 bases from V and 0 bases from J, with 6 bases in between. Germline V gene lookup returns CDR1 ENHRY and CDR2 SYGVKD.

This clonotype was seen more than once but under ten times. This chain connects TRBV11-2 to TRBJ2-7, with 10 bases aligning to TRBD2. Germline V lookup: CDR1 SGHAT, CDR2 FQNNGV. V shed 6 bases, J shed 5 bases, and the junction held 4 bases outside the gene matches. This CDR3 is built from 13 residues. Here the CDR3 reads CASRSGRGDEQYV. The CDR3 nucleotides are TGTGCCAGCAGGAGCGGGAGGGGCGACGAGCAGTACGTC.

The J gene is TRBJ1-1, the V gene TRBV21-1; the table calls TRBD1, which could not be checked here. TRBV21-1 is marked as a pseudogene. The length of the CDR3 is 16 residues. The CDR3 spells CASSKITRDENTEAFF. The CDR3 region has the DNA TGTGCCAGCAGCAAAATAACCCGGGACGAGAACACTGAAGCTTTCTTT.

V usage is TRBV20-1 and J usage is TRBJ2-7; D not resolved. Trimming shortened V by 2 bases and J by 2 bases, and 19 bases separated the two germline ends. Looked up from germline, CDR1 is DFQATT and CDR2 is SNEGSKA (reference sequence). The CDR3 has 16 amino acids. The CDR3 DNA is TGCAGTGCTAGACCCCTCCCAGCCTCCGGGCCCTACGAGCAGTACTTC. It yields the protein CSARPLPASGPYEQYF.

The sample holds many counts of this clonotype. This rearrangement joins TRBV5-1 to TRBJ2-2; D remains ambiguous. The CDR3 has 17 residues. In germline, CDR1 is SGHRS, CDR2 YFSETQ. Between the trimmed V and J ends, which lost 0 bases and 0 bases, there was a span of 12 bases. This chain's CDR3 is CASSLAGGRTNTGELFF. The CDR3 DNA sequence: TGCGCCAGCAGCTTGGCCGGTGGTAGAACGAACACCGGGGAGCTGTTTTTT.

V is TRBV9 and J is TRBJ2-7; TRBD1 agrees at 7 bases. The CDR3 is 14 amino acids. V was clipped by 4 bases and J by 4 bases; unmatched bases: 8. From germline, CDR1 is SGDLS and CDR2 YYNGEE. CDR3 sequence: CASSPQGQAYEQYF. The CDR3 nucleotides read TGTGCCAGCAGCCCACAAGGACAGGCGTACGAGCAGTACTTC.

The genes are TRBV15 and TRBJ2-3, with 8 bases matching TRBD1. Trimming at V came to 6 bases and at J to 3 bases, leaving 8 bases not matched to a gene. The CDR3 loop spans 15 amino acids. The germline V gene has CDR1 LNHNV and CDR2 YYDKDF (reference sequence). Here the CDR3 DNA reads TGTGCCACCAGTTCCCGGACAGGGCGGACAGATACGCAGTATTTT. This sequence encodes CATSSRTGRTDTQYF.

The DNA of the CDR3 is TGTGCCAGCAGCATACGAGCGGGGCGATACAATGAGCAGTTCTTC. Translated: CASSIRAGRYNEQFF. V gene TRBV5-6 combines with J gene TRBJ2-1, with 7 bases identical to TRBD2. The length of the CDR3 is 15 residues. Germline lookup yields CDR1 SGHDT and CDR2 YYEEEE. Trimming removed 4 bases from V and 4 bases from J; junction bases left unmatched: 8.

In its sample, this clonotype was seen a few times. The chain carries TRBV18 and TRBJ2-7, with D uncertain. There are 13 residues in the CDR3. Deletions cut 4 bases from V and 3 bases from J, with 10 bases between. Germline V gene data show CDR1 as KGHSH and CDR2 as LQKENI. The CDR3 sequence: CASSLTDGYEQYF. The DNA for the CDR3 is TGTGCCAGCTCACTTACCGACGGCTACGAGCAGTACTTC.

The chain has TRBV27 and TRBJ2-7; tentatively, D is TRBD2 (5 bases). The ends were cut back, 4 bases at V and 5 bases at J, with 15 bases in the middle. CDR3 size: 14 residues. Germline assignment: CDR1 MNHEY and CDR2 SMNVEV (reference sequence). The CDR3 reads CASSSLAGSDEQYF. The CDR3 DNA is TGTGCCAGCAGTTCTCTAGCCGGGTCCGACGAGCAGTACTTC.

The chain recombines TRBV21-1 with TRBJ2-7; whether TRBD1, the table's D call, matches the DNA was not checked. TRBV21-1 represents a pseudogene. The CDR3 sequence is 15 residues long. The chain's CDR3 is CASSKVGTLSYELYF. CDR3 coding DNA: TGTGCCAGCAGCAAAGTTGGGACCTTATCCTACGAGCTGTACTTC.

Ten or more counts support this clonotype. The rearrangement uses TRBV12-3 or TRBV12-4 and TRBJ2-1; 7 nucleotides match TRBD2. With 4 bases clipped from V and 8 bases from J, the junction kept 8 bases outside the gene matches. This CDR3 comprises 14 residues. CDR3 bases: TGTGCCAGCAGTTATGGGGCGGGAGCCCATGAGCAGTTCTTC. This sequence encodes CASSYGAGAHEQFF.

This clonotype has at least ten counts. CDR3 in amino acids: CASSSETGTDYEQYV. The CDR3, as DNA: TGTGCCAGCAGCTCCGAGACCGGGACAGATTACGAGCAGTACGTC. This rearrangement joins TRBV7-9 to TRBJ2-7, with 7 bases identical to TRBD1. Germline CDR1 is SEHNR and CDR2 is FQNEAQ (reference sequence). The CDR3 is 15 amino acids. Germline trimming cut 4 bases from V and 4 bases from J; bases unmatched to any gene: 10.

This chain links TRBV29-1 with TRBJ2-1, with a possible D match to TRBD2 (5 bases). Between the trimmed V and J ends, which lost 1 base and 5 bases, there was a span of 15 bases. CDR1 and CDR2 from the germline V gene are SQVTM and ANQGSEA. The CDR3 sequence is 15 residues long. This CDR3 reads CSVEVLGRTDNEQFF. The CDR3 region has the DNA TGCAGCGTTGAAGTTTTGGGGAGAACAGACAATGAGCAGTTCTTC.

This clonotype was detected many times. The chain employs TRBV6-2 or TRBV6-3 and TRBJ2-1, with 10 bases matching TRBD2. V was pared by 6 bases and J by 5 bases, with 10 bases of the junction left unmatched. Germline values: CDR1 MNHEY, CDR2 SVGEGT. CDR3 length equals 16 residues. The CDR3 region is CASSPPGLAAHNEQFF. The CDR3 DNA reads TGTGCCAGCAGCCCGCCTGGACTAGCGGCCCACAATGAGCAGTTCTTC.

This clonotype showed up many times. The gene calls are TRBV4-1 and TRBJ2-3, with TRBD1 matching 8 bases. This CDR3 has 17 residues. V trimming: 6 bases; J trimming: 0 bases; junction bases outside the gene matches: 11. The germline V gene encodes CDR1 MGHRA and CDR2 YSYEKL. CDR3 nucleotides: TGCGCCAGCAGACCCACAGGGACAGGACATAGCACAGATACGCAGTATTTT. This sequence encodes CASRPTGTGHSTDTQYF.

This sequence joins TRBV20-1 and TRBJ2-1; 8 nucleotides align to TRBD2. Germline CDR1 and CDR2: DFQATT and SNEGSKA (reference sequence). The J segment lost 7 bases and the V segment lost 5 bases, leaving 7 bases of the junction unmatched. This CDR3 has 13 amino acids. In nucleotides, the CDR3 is TGCAGTGCTCCGAGGGGGACTAGAAATGAGCAGTTCTTC. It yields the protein CSAPRGTRNEQFF.

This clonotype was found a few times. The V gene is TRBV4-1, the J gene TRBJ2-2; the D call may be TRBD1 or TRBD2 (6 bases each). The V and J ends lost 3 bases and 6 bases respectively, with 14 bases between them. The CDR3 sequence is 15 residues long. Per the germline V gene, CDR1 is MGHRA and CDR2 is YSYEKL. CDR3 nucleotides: TGCGCCAGCAGCCACCAAGTGGGGGGCTCCGGGGAGCTGTTTTTT. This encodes CASSHQVGGSGELFF.

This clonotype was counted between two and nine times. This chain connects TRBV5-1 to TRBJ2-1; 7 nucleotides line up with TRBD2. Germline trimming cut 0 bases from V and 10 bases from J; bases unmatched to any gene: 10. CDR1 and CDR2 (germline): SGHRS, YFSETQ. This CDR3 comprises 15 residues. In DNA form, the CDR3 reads TGCGCCAGCAGCTTGGGCGGGAGTCCCTTCTGGGAGCAGTTCTTC. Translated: CASSLGGSPFWEQFF.

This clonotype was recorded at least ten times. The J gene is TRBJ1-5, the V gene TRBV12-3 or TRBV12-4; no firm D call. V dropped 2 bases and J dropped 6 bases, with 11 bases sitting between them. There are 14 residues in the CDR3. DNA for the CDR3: TGTGCCAGCAGTTTAAACAGATGGAGTCAGCCCCAGCATTTT. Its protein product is CASSLNRWSQPQHF.